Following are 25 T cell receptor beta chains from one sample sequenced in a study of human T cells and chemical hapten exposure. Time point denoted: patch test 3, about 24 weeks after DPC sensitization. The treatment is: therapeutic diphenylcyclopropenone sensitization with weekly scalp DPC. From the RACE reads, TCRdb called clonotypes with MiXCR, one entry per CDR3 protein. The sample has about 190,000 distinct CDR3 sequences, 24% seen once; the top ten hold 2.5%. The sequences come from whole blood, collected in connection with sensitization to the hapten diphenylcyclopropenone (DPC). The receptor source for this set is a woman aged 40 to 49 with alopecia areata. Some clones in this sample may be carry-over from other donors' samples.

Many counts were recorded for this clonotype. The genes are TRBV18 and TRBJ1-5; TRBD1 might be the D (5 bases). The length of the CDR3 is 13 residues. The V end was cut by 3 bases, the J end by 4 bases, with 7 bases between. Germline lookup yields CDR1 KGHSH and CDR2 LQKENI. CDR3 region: CASSPQGNQPQHF. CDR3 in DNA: TGTGCCAGCTCACCTCAGGGAAATCAGCCCCAGCATTTT.

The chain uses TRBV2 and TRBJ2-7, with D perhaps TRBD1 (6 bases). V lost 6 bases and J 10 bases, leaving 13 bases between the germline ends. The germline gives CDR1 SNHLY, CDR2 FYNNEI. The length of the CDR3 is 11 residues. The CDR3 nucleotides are TGTGCCAGCAGGAAACAGGGTTCCCAGTACTTC. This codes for CASRKQGSQYF.

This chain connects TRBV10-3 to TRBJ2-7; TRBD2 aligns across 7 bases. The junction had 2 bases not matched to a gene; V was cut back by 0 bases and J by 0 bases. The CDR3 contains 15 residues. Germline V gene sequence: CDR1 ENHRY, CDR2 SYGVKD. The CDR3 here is CAISESGRASYEQYF. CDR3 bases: TGTGCCATCAGTGAGTCGGGGAGGGCCTCCTACGAGCAGTACTTC.

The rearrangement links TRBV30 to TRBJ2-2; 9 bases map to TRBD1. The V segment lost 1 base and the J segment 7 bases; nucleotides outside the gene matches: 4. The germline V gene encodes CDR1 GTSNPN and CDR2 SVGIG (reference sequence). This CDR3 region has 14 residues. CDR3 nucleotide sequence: TGTGCCTGGAGTGACAGGGGGCTTATCGGGGAGCTGTTTTTT. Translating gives CAWSDRGLIGELFF.

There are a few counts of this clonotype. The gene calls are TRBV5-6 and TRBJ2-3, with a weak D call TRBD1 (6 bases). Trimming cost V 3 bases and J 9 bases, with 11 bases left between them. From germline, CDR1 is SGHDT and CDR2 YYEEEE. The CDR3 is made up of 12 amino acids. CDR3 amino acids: CASSYYRETQYF. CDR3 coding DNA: TGTGCCAGCAGCTACTACAGGGAGACGCAGTATTTT.

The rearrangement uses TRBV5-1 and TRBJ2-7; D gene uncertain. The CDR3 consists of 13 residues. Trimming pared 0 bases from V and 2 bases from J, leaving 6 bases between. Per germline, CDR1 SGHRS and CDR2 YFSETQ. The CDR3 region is CASSLEPAYEQYF. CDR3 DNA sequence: TGCGCCAGCAGCTTGGAGCCAGCCTACGAGCAGTACTTC.

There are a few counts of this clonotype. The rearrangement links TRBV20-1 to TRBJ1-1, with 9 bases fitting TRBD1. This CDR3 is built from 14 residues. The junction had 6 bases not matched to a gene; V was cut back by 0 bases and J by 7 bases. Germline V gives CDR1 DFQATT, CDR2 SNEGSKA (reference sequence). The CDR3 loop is CSARDGTGLFEAFF. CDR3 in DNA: TGCAGTGCTAGAGACGGGACAGGGCTCTTTGAAGCTTTCTTT.

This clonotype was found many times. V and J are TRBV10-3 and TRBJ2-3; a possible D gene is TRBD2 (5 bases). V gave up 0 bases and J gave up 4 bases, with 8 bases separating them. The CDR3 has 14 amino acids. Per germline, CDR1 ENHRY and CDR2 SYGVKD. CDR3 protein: CAISESPGSDTQYF. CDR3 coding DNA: TGTGCCATCAGTGAGTCACCGGGGTCAGATACGCAGTATTTT.

CDR3 amino acids: CASSLAGGGDNQPQHF. The CDR3 DNA reads as TGTGCCAGCAGCTTGGCAGGCGGCGGAGACAATCAGCCCCAGCATTTT. The genes are TRBV5-6 and TRBJ1-5; no clear D gene. Germline lookup yields CDR1 SGHDT and CDR2 YYEEEE. With 0 bases removed from V and 3 bases from J, the gap between germline ends came to 13 bases. The CDR3 sequence is 16 residues long.

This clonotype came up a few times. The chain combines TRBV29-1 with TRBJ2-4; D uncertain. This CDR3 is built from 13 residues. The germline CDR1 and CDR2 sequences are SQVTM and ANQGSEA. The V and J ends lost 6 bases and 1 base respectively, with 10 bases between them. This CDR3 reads CSVGRSAKNIQYF. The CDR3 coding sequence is TGCAGCGTCGGCAGGTCGGCCAAAAACATTCAGTACTTC.

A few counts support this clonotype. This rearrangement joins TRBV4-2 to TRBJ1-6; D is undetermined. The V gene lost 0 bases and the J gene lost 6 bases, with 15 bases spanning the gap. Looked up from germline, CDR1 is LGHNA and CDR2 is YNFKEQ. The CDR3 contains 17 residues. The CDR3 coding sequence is TGTGCCAGCAGCCAAGACCGCGACGGGAATGCTAATTCACCCCTCCACTTT. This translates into CASSQDRDGNANSPLHF.

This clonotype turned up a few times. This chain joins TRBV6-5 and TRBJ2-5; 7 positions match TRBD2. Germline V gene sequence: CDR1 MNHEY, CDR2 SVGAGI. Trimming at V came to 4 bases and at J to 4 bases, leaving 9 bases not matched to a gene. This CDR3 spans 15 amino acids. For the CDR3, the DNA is TGTGCCAGCAGTTTTCCTAGCGGAGCTACAGAGACCCAGTACTTC. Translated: CASSFPSGATETQYF.

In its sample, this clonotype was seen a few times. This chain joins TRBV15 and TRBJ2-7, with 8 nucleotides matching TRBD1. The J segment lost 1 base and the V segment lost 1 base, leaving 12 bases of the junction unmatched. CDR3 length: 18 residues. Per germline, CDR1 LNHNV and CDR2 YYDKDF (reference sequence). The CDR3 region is CATSRAGPGTGSSYEQYF. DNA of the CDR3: TGTGCCACCAGCAGAGCCGGTCCCGGGACAGGTTCGTCCTACGAGCAGTACTTC.

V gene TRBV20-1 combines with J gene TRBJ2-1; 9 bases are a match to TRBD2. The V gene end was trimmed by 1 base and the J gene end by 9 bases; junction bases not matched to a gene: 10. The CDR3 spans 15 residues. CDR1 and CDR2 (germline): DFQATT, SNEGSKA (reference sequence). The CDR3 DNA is TGCAGTGCTAGAGCAACCGGGACTAGCCCCAGTGAGCAGTTCTTC. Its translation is CSARATGTSPSEQFF.

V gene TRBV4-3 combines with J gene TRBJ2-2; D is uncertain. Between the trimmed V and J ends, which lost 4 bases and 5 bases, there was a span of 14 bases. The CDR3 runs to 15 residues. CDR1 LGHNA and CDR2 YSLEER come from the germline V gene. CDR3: CASSLNQAFTGELFF. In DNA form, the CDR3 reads TGCGCCAGCAGCCTAAACCAGGCGTTTACCGGGGAGCTGTTTTTT.

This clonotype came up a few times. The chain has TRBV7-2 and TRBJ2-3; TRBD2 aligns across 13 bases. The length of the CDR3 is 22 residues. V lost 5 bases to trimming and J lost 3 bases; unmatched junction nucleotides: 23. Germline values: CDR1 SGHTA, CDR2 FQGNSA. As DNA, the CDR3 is TGTGCCAGCAGCCGCCTTTCCACTAGCGGGAGGGCCCGGTCAATGATAACAGATACGCAGTATTTT. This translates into CASSRLSTSGRARSMITDTQYF.

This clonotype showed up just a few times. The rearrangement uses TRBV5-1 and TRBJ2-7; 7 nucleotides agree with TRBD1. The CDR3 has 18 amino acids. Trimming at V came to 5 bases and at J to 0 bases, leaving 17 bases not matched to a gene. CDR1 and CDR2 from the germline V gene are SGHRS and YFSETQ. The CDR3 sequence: CASSSGSGTADFSYEQYF. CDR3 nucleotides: TGCGCCAGCAGTTCGGGGTCAGGGACAGCCGACTTCTCCTACGAGCAGTACTTC. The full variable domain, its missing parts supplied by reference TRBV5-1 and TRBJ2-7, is KAGVTQTPRYLIKTRGQQVTLSCSPISGHRSVSWYQQTPGQGLQFLFEYFSETQRNKGNFPGRFSGRQFSNSRSEMNVSTLELGDSALYLCASSSGSGTADFSYEQYFGPGTRLTVT.

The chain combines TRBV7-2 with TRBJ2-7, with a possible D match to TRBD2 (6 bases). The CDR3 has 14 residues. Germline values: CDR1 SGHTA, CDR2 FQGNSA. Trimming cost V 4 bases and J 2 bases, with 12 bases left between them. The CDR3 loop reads CASSSGGIPYEQYF. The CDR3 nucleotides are TGTGCCAGCAGCTCCGGGGGAATCCCCTACGAGCAGTACTTC.

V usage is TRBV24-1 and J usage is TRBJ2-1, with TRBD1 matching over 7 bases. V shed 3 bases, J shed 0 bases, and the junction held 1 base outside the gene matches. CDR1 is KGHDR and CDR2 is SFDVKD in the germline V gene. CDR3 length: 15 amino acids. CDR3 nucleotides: TGTGCCACCAGTGATGCAGGGGGCTCCTACAATGAGCAGTTCTTC. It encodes CATSDAGGSYNEQFF.

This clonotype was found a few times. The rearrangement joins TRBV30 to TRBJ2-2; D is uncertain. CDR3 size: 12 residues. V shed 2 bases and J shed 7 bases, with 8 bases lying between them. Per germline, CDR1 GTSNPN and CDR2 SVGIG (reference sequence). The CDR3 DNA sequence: TGTGCCTGGAGTAACTATGGCGGGGAGCTGTTTTTT. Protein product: CAWSNYGGELFF. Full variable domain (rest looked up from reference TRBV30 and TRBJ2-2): SQTIHQWPATLVQPVGSPLSLECTVEGTSNPNLYWYRQAAGRGLQLLFYSVGIGQISSEVPQNLSASRPQDRQFILSSKKLLLSDSGFYLCAWSNYGGELFFGEGSRLTVL.

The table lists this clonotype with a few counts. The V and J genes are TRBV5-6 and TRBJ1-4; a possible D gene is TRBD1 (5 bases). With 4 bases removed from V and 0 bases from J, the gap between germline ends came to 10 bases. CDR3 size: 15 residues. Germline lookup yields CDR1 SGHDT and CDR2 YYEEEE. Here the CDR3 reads CASSLGPSTNEKLFF. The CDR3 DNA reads TGTGCCAGCAGCCTGGGACCCTCAACTAATGAAAAACTGTTTTTT.

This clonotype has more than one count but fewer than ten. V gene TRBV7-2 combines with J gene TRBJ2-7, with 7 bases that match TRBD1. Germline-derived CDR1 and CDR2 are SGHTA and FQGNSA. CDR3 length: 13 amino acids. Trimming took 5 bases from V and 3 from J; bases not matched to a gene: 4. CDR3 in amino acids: CASSPTGFYEQYF. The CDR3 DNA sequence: TGTGCCAGCAGCCCGACAGGGTTCTACGAGCAGTACTTC.

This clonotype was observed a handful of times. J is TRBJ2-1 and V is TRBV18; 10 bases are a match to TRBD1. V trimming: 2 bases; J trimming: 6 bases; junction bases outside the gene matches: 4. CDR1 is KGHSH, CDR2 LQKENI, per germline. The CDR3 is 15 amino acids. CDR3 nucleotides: TGTGCCAGCTCACCAAGGACAGGGGGAAGCAATGAGCAGTTCTTC. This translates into CASSPRTGGSNEQFF.

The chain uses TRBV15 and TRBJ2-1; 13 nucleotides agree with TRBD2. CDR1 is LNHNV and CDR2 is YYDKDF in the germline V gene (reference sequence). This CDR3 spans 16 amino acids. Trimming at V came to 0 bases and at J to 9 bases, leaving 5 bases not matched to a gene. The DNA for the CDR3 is TGTGCCACCAGCAGAGATCGGGGACTAGCGGGAACTGAGCAGTTCTTC. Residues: CATSRDRGLAGTEQFF.

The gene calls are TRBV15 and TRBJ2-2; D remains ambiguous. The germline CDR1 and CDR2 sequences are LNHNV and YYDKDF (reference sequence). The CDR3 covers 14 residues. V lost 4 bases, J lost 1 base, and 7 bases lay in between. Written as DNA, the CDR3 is TGTGCCACCAGCACCGACCGGAACACCGGGGAGCTGTTTTTT. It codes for CATSTDRNTGELFF. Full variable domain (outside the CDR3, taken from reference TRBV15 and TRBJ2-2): DAMVIQNPRYQVTQFGKPVTLSCSQTLNHNVMYWYQQKSSQAPKLLFHYYDKDFNNEADTPDNFQSRRPNTSFCFLDIRSPGLGDTAMYLCATSTDRNTGELFFGEGSRLTVL.